The rows below give T cell receptor beta chains drawn from one sample of a study of blood T cell repertoires in COVID-19. The table came from immunoSEQ multiplex PCR; TCRdb's copy has only in-frame clones and leaves some out. In the table there are 120,000 to 150,000 clones, 75% to 90% of which are singletons. The sample consisted of peripheral blood. The receptor source for this set is a man aged 50-59 years who had recovered from COVID-19. The CDR3 runs from the conserved cysteine through the conserved F or W. Each record gives: J gene, clone size, V gene, D gene, CDR3 protein, CDR3 DNA. The D gene is left open where the match is weak. Expanded clones get a size class; other rows say once, few or many, or leave the size out.

TRBJ1-3	.	TRBV14	.	CASSPAGGNTIYF	TGTGCCAGCAGCCCCGCGGGCGGAAACACCATATATTTT
TRBJ1-3	.	TRBV7-2	TRBD1	CASSYGQGGNTIYF	TGTGCCAGCAGCTACGGACAGGGTGGAAACACCATATATTTT
TRBJ2-3	.	TRBV7-2	.	CASSLDLPQHGDTQYF	TGTGCCAGCAGCTTAGATTTGCCACAACATGGAGATACGCAGTATTTT
TRBJ1-3	.	TRBV9	.	CASSVLGSSSGNTIYF	TGTGCCAGCAGCGTATTGGGCAGTAGCTCTGGAAACACCATATATTTT
TRBJ1-2	.	TRBV4-3	.	CASSQSGGWVNYGYTF	TGCGCCAGCAGCCAATCTGGGGGCTGGGTTAACTATGGCTACACCTTC
TRBJ1-4	.	TRBV4-1	.	CASSQDTGPNEKLFF	TGCGCCAGCAGCCAAGATACAGGGCCTAATGAAAAACTGTTTTTT
TRBJ2-3	once	TRBV28	TRBD1	CASSLSQGGSTDTQYF	TGTGCCAGCAGTTTGTCACAGGGGGGCAGCACAGATACGCAGTATTTT
TRBJ1-4	.	TRBV20-1	.	CSAERGEKLFF	TGCAGTGCGGAAAGGGGGGAAAAACTGTTTTTT
TRBJ2-1	.	TRBV9	TRBD2	CASSPPAALAGGYNEQFF	TGTGCCAGCAGCCCCCCCGCCGCACTAGCGGGGGGGTACAATGAGCAGTTCTTC
TRBJ1-6	.	TRBV3-1/TRBV3-2	TRBD1	CASSLDRGLSPLHF	TGTGCCAGCAGCCTGGACAGGGGGTTGTCACCCCTCCACTTT
TRBJ2-3	.	TRBV5-1	.	CASSLYTGQNHTDTQYF	TGCGCCAGCAGCTTGTATACTGGACAGAACCACACAGATACGCAGTATTTT
TRBJ1-3	.	TRBV18	.	CASQQGSGNTIYF	TGTGCCAGCCAACAGGGCTCTGGAAACACCATATATTTT
TRBJ1-4	.	TRBV18	.	CASSPLRGTNEKLFF	TGTGCCAGCTCCCCCTTGAGAGGGACTAATGAAAAACTGTTTTTT
TRBJ1-1	few	TRBV7-8	TRBD1	CASSKVTGIMNTEAFF	TGTGCCAGCAGCAAAGTGACAGGGATCATGAACACTGAAGCTTTCTTT
TRBJ1-5	.	TRBV2	TRBD1	CATRDRAGNQPQHF	TGTGCCACGAGGGACAGGGCGGGGAATCAGCCCCAGCATTTT
TRBJ1-1	.	TRBV10-3	.	CATLGAMNTEAFF	TGTGCCACCTTGGGCGCGATGAACACTGAAGCTTTCTTT
TRBJ2-5	.	TRBV9	.	CASSPQQETQYF	TGTGCCAGCAGCCCCCAACAAGAGACCCAGTACTTC
TRBJ2-7	once	TRBV7-2	.	CASSLGREHEQYF	TGTGCCAGCAGCTTAGGTCGAGAGCACGAGCAGTACTTC
TRBJ2-5	.	TRBV3-1/TRBV3-2	TRBD2	CASSQDSGGPGETQYF	TGTGCCAGCAGCCAAGACTCGGGGGGGCCCGGGGAGACCCAGTACTTC
TRBJ2-3	few	TRBV5-6	TRBD2	CASTPGLAGAPTDTQYF	TGTGCCAGCACCCCGGGACTAGCGGGGGCCCCCACAGATACGCAGTATTTT
TRBJ2-1	.	TRBV12-3/TRBV12-4	TRBD2	CAISGGGNEQFF	TGTGCCATTTCCGGGGGGGGGAATGAGCAGTTCTTC
TRBJ2-1	.	TRBV13	TRBD2	CASSSRGGAYNEQFF	TGTGCCAGCAGCTCGCGGGGGGGCGCTTACAATGAGCAGTTCTTC
TRBJ2-2	.	TRBV7-2	TRBD1	CASSRFGQGAGELFF	TGTGCCAGCAGCCGCTTTGGACAGGGGGCCGGGGAGCTGTTTTTT
TRBJ1-2	.	TRBV2	.	CASSEGGVYYGYTF	TGTGCCAGCAGTGAAGGGGGGGTCTACTATGGCTACACCTTC